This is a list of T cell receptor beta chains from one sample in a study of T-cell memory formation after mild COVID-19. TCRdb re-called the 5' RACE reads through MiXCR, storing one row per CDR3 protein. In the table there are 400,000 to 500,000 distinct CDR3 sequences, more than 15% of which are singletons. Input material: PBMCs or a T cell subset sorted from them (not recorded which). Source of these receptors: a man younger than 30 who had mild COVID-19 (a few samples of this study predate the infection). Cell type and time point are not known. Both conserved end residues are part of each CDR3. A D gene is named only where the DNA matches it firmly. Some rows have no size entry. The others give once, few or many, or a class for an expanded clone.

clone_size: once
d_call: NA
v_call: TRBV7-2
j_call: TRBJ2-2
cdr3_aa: CASSRTPSGELFF
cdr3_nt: TGTGCCAGCAGCCGAACCCCAAGCGGCGAGCTGTTTTTT

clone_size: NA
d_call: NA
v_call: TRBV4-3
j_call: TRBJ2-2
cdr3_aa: CASSGAGELFF
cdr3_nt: TGCGCCAGCAGTGGGGCCGGGGAGCTGTTTTTT

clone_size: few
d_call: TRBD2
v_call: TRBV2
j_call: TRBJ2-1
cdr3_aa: CATGPETSPNEQFF
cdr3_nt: TGTGCCACTGGCCCCGAGACTAGCCCCAATGAGCAGTTCTTC

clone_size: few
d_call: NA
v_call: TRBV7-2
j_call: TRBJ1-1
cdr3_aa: CASSPRQLGYTEAFF
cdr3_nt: TGTGCCAGCAGCCCACGACAGTTGGGGTACACTGAAGCTTTCTTT

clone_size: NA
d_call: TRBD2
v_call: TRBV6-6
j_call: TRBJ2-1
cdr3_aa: CASSHVLAGSYNEQFF
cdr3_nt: TGTGCCAGCAGTCACGTTCTAGCGGGCTCCTACAATGAGCAGTTCTTC

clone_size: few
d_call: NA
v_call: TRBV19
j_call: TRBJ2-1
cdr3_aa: CASSPLRNEQFF
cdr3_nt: TGTGCCAGTAGTCCGCTGCGGAATGAGCAGTTCTTC

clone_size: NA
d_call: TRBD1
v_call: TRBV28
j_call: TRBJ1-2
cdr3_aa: CASGGGQGIYGYTF
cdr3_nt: TGTGCCAGCGGGGGGGGACAGGGAATCTATGGCTACACCTTC

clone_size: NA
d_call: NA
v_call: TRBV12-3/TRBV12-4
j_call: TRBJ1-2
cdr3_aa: CASSYRQNYGYTF
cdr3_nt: TGTGCCAGCAGTTACAGACAGAACTATGGCTACACCTTC

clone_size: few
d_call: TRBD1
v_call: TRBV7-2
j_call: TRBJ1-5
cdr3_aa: CASSHQNRGPVGAQHF
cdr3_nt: TGTGCCAGCAGCCATCAGAACAGGGGGCCCGTTGGAGCCCAGCATTTT

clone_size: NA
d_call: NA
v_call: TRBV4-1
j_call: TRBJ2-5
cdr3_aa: CASSQGVSRETQYF
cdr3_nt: TGCGCCAGCAGCCAAGGCGTCAGTCGGGAGACCCAGTACTTC

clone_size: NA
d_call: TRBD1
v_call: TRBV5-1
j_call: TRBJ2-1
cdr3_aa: CASSFAAGGSYNEQFF
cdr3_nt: TGCGCCAGCAGCTTCGCCGCAGGGGGCTCCTACAATGAGCAGTTCTTC

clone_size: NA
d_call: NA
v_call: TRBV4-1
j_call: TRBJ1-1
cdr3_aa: CASSQELGGRAEAFF
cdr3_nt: TGCGCCAGCAGCCAAGAGTTGGGGGGGCGGGCTGAAGCTTTCTTT

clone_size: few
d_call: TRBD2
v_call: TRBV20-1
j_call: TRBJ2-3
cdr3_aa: CSAPLTSGGTDTQYF
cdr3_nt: TGCAGTGCCCCCCTAACTAGCGGGGGCACAGATACGCAGTATTTT

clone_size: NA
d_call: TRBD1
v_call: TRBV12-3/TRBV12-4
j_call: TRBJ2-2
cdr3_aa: CASTGLYRGTGELFF
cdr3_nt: TGTGCCAGCACGGGATTGTACAGGGGCACCGGGGAGCTGTTTTTT

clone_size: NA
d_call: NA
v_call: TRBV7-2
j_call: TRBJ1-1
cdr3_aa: CASSLVSGYTEAFF
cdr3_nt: TGTGCCAGCAGCTTAGTTTCGGGGTACACTGAAGCTTTCTTT

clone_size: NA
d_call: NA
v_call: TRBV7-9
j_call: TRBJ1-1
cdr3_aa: CASSSDLGWTEAFF
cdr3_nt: TGTGCCAGCAGCTCAGACCTGGGATGGACTGAAGCTTTCTTT

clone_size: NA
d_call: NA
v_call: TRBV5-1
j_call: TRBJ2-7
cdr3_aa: CASSSYTGEQYF
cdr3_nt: TGCGCCAGCAGTTCCTATACGGGCGAGCAGTACTTC

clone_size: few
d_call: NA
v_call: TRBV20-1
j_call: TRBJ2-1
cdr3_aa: CSAGEYNEQFF
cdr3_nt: TGCAGTGCTGGAGAGTACAATGAGCAGTTCTTC

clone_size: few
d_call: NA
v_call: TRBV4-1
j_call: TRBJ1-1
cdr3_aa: CASSQEAGGGRVNTEAFF
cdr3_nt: TGCGCCAGCAGCCAAGAGGCTGGCGGGGGAAGGGTGAACACTGAAGCTTTCTTT

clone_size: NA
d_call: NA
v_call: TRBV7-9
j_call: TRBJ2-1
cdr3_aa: CASSPNLDSNEQFF
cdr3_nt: TGTGCCAGCAGCCCGAACTTGGACTCAAATGAGCAGTTCTTC

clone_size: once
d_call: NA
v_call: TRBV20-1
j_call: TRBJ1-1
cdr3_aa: CSALGRGHTEAFF
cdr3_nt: TGCAGTGCCCTAGGCCGGGGGCACACTGAAGCTTTCTTT

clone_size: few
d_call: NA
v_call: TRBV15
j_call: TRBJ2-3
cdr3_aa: CATSRSTDTQYF
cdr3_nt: TGTGCCACCAGCAGATCAACAGATACGCAGTATTTT

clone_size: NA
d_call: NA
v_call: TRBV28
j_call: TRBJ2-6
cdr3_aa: CATNGPGANVLTF
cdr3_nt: TGTGCCACCAATGGGCCTGGGGCCAACGTCCTGACTTTC

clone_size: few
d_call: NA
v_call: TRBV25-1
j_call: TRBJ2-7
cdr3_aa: CASSEAGVEQYF
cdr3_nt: TGTGCCAGCAGTGAGGCGGGCGTCGAGCAGTACTTC

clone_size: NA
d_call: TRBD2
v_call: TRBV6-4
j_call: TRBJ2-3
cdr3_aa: CASSEAGATDTQYF
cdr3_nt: TGTGCCAGCAGTGAAGCGGGGGCCACAGATACGCAGTATTTT

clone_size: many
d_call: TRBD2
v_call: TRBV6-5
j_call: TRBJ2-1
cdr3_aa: CASGAGGYYNEQFF
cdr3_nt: TGTGCCAGCGGAGCGGGGGGTTACTACAATGAGCAGTTCTTC

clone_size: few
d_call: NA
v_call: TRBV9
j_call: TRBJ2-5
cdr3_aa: CASSELGRDGETQYF
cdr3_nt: TGTGCCAGCAGCGAACTCGGCAGGGATGGGGAGACCCAGTACTTC

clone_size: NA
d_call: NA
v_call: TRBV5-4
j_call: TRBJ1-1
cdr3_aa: CASSPSGTNLEAFF
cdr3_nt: TGTGCCAGCAGCCCTTCTGGGACAAACCTTGAAGCTTTCTTT

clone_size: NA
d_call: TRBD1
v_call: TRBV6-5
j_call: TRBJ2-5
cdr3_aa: CASRQGVRETQYF
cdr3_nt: TGTGCCAGCAGGCAGGGGGTTCGAGAGACCCAGTACTTC

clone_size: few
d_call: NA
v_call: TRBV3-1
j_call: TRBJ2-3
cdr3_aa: CASSQKKGGWITDTQYF
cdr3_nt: TGTGCCAGCAGCCAGAAGAAAGGAGGTTGGATCACAGATACGCAGTATTTT

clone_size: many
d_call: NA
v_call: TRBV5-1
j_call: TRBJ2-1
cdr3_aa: CASSWRGPRFF
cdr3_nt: TGCGCCAGCAGCTGGCGAGGGCCGCGGTTCTTC